A single sample is the source of the 22 T cell receptor beta chains below, sequenced in a study of T cell responses to AZD1222 COVID-19 vaccine. This table comes from immunoSEQ multiplex PCR, and its TCRdb copy is limited to in-frame clones, with some not included. The sample carries around 100,000 clones, approximately 91% recorded once. The sample in question was peripheral blood, obtained on day 0 of AZD1222 vaccination. The receptor set was obtained from an adult in good health.

The gene calls are TRBV14 and TRBJ1-3, with D unclear. Germline CDR1 reads SGHDN; CDR2 reads FVKESK. Trimming removed 0 bases from V and 6 bases from J, with 12 bases in between. The CDR3 spans 15 residues. The CDR3 protein is CASSQDGPSLNTIYF. In nucleotides, the CDR3 is TGTGCCAGCAGCCAAGACGGCCCCAGTTTAAACACCATATATTTT.

The chain joins TRBV4-2 to TRBJ1-2, with 7 bases fitting TRBD1. The CDR3 length is 15 residues. V was pared by 0 bases and J by 1 base, with 2 bases of the junction left unmatched. Germline CDR1 LGHNA, CDR2 YNFKEQ. In nucleotides, the CDR3 is TGTGCCAGCAGCCAAGACACAGGGGTTAACTATGGCTACACCTTC. Its translation: CASSQDTGVNYGYTF.

The CDR3 region has the DNA TGTGCCAGCAGTCCCTTAATGACAGATACTAACTCCTACGAGCAGTACTTC. As protein: CASSPLMTDTNSYEQYF. This sequence joins TRBV27 and TRBJ2-7, with D possibly TRBD1 on 5 matching bases. This CDR3 has 17 residues. The V gene lost 5 bases and the J gene lost 0 bases, with 20 bases spanning the gap. CDR1 and CDR2 (germline): MNHEY, SMNVEV (reference sequence).

The sample holds a few counts of this clone. The V and J genes are TRBV7-6 and TRBJ2-7, with D maybe TRBD1 (6 bases). The V end was cut by 5 bases, the J end by 2 bases, with 13 bases between. Germline V gene sequence: CDR1 SGHVS, CDR2 FNYEAQ. The CDR3 is 14 amino acids. The CDR3 is CASSLSGHPYEQYF. CDR3 nucleotide sequence: TGTGCCAGCAGCCTATCGGGACACCCCTACGAGCAGTACTTC. The full variable domain, rest sourced from reference TRBV7-6 and TRBJ2-7, is GAGVSQSPRYKVTKRGQDVALRCDPISGHVSLYWYRQALGQGPEFLTYFNYEAQQDKSGLPNDRFSAERPEGSISTLTIQRTEQRDSAMYRCASSLSGHPYEQYFGPGTRLTVT.

The chain employs TRBV18 and TRBJ1-2; D is unresolved. This CDR3 is built from 14 residues. Germline-derived CDR1 and CDR2 are KGHSH and LQKENI. V gave up 3 bases and J gave up 3 bases, with 11 bases separating them. The CDR3, as DNA: TGTGCCAGCTCACCGGTCCCCGACGACTATGGCTACACCTTC. As protein: CASSPVPDDYGYTF.

This sequence joins TRBV9 and TRBJ1-2; 11 bases line up with TRBD1. With V trimmed by 6 bases and J by 4 bases, 11 bases remained unmatched. Germline CDR1 and CDR2: SGDLS and YYNGEE. This CDR3 has 16 residues. The CDR3 spells CASTSRTGGVLYGYTF. Here the CDR3 DNA reads TGTGCCAGCACCTCGAGGACAGGGGGCGTCCTCTATGGCTACACCTTC.

This rearrangement joins TRBV25-1 to TRBJ1-1; the D gene is possibly TRBD1 (6 bases). The ends were cut back, 3 bases at V and 1 base at J, with 6 bases in the middle. CDR1 and CDR2 from the germline V gene are MGHDK and SYGVNS. The CDR3 consists of 13 residues. The CDR3 DNA sequence: TGTGCCAGCAGTGAGGGACAGAACACTGAAGCTTTCTTT. It translates to CASSEGQNTEAFF.

The chain carries TRBV7-3 and TRBJ2-6; D is possibly TRBD1 (6 bases). Germline loops: CDR1 SGHTA, CDR2 FQGTGA. The V and J ends lost 4 bases and 2 bases respectively, with 15 bases between them. The CDR3 sequence is 17 residues long. DNA of the CDR3: TGTGCCAGCAGCTATTGGGACGACAGGACTGGGGCCAACGTCCTGACTTTC. Protein: CASSYWDDRTGANVLTF.

The rearrangement links TRBV5-1 to TRBJ1-2; no firm D call. The CDR3 totals 14 residues. Trimming removed 3 bases from V and 2 bases from J, with 11 bases in between. CDR1 is SGHRS, CDR2 YFSETQ, per germline. CDR3 in amino acids: CASSSHNPNYGYTF. For the CDR3, the DNA is TGCGCCAGCAGCTCCCACAACCCCAACTATGGCTACACCTTC. The variable domain in full, completed from reference TRBV5-1 and TRBJ1-2, reads KAGVTQTPRYLIKTRGQQVTLSCSPISGHRSVSWYQQTPGQGLQFLFEYFSETQRNKGNFPGRFSGRQFSNSRSEMNVSTLELGDSALYLCASSSHNPNYGYTFGSGTRLTVV.

The chain couples TRBV10-2 to TRBJ2-5; weak D call: TRBD1 (5 bases). Trimming took off 3 bases at V and 6 bases at J, with 14 bases between the two ends. Germline V gene lookup returns CDR1 WSHSY and CDR2 SAAADI. This CDR3 region has 14 residues. CDR3: CASSDSQGQKTQYF. In DNA, the CDR3 is TGCGCCAGCAGTGATAGTCAGGGTCAAAAGACCCAGTACTTC.

The chain uses TRBV4-1 and TRBJ1-1; D is ambiguous. The CDR3 consists of 15 residues. Trimming left V 0 bases short and J 2 bases short, with 10 bases between. Germline V gene lookup returns CDR1 MGHRA and CDR2 YSYEKL. The CDR3 nucleotides are TGCGCCAGCAGCCAAGACCTGCTATTTAACACTGAAGCTTTCTTT. Its translation: CASSQDLLFNTEAFF.

The J gene is TRBJ2-7, the V gene TRBV19; tentatively, D is TRBD1 or TRBD2 (5 bases each). Germline V gives CDR1 LNHDA, CDR2 SQIVND (reference sequence). This CDR3 has 14 amino acids. V lost 6 bases to trimming and J lost 4 bases, with 16 bases between them. CDR3 amino acids: CASSSVGTAYEQYF. The CDR3 DNA is TGTGCCAGTAGCTCGGTTGGGACGGCTTACGAGCAGTACTTC.

The chain is built from TRBV3-1 (or the pseudogene TRBV3-2) and TRBJ2-2, with no clear D. The ends were cut back, 5 bases at V and 1 base at J, with 5 bases in the middle. Germline lookup yields CDR1 LGHDT and CDR2 YNNKEL (reference sequence). The CDR3 loop spans 13 amino acids. CDR3 sequence: CASSEQNTGELFF. As DNA, the CDR3 is TGTGCCAGCAGCGAACAGAACACCGGGGAGCTGTTTTTT.

The chain employs TRBV19 and TRBJ1-1, with a weak D call TRBD1 (6 bases). V was cut by 7 bases and J by 0 bases, with 15 bases left in between. The CDR3 sequence is 15 residues long. The germline V gene has CDR1 LNHDA and CDR2 SQIVND (reference sequence). In DNA form, the CDR3 reads TGTGCCAGTAAACCGTCGGGACATTTGAACACTGAAGCTTTCTTT. It is translated as CASKPSGHLNTEAFF.

The chain uses TRBV7-9 and TRBJ1-4; 9 bases match TRBD1. V trimming: 2 bases; J trimming: 8 bases; junction bases outside the gene matches: 6. This CDR3 comprises 15 residues. Germline CDR1 is SEHNR and CDR2 is FQNEAQ (reference sequence). The CDR3 protein is CASSLHRGRGEKLFF. The CDR3 DNA reads TGTGCCAGCAGCTTACACAGGGGGCGAGGGGAAAAACTGTTTTTT.

The chain is built from TRBV10-1 and TRBJ1-2; tentatively, D is TRBD1 (5 bases). CDR1 and CDR2 (germline): WNHNN, SYGVQD (reference sequence). The CDR3 is 13 residues long. V lost 3 bases to trimming and J lost 4 bases, with 9 bases between them. The CDR3 DNA follows: TGCGCCAGCAGTGACAGGGAGGGCTATGGCTACACCTTC. As protein: CASSDREGYGYTF.

This sequence joins TRBV5-1 and TRBJ1-6; 7 positions agree with TRBD1. V shed 4 bases and J 7 bases; nucleotides not matched to a gene: 8. The germline V gene encodes CDR1 SGHRS and CDR2 YFSETQ. The CDR3 length is 15 residues. The CDR3 DNA follows: TGCGCCAGCAGCGTACGACAGGGAGAGAATTCACCCCTCCACTTT. Its translation: CASSVRQGENSPLHF. The variable domain in full, completed from reference TRBV5-1 and TRBJ1-6, reads KAGVTQTPRYLIKTRGQQVTLSCSPISGHRSVSWYQQTPGQGLQFLFEYFSETQRNKGNFPGRFSGRQFSNSRSEMNVSTLELGDSALYLCASSVRQGENSPLHFGNGTRLTVT.

This rearrangement joins TRBV5-1 to TRBJ2-5; TRBD1 aligns across 9 bases. In germline, CDR1 is SGHRS, CDR2 YFSETQ. The CDR3 contains 15 residues. Unmatched junction bases numbered 3, after V lost 2 bases and J lost 1 base. In DNA, the CDR3 is TGCGCCAGCAGCTTCCGGGACAGGGCCCAAGAGACCCAGTACTTC. This encodes CASSFRDRAQETQYF.

The chain uses TRBV4-1 and TRBJ1-4, with TRBD1 identical over 11 bases. V was pared by 4 bases and J by 7 bases, with 2 bases of the junction left unmatched. This CDR3 is built from 14 residues. CDR1 MGHRA and CDR2 YSYEKL come from the germline V gene. The DNA for the CDR3 is TGCGCCAGCAGCCGGGACAGGGGGGTTGAAAAACTGTTTTTT. Translating gives CASSRDRGVEKLFF.

The genes are TRBV15 and TRBJ2-2; D is possibly TRBD2 (5 bases). Trimming took 4 bases from V and 8 from J, leaving 11 bases between them. The CDR3 loop spans 13 amino acids. Germline V gene data show CDR1 as LNHNV and CDR2 as YYDKDF (reference sequence). CDR3 amino acids: CATSIRLAGELFF. CDR3 nucleotides: TGTGCCACCAGCATTCGGCTAGCTGGGGAGCTGTTTTTT. Together with reference TRBV15 and TRBJ2-2, the CDR3 gives the full variable domain: DAMVIQNPRYQVTQFGKPVTLSCSQTLNHNVMYWYQQKSSQAPKLLFHYYDKDFNNEADTPDNFQSRRPNTSFCFLDIRSPGLGDTAMYLCATSIRLAGELFFGEGSRLTVL.

The chain recombines TRBV5-8 with TRBJ1-3, with TRBD1 matching over 8 bases. Germline V gene sequence: CDR1 SGHTS, CDR2 YDEGEE. The J segment lost 0 bases and the V segment lost 3 bases, leaving 8 bases of the junction unmatched. CDR3 size: 17 residues. The CDR3 nucleotides read TGTGCCAGCAGCTACCCTAGGACAGGGAGCTCTGGAAACACCATATATTTT. Its protein is CASSYPRTGSSGNTIYF.

The rearrangement uses TRBV4-1 and TRBJ1-5; weak D call: TRBD1 (6 bases). V gave up 5 bases and J gave up 0 bases, with 14 bases separating them. Per the germline V gene, CDR1 is MGHRA and CDR2 is YSYEKL. The CDR3 totals 16 residues. The CDR3 spells CASSTRTVDSNQPQHF. CDR3 in DNA: TGCGCCAGCAGCACTCGGACAGTAGATAGCAATCAGCCCCAGCATTTT.